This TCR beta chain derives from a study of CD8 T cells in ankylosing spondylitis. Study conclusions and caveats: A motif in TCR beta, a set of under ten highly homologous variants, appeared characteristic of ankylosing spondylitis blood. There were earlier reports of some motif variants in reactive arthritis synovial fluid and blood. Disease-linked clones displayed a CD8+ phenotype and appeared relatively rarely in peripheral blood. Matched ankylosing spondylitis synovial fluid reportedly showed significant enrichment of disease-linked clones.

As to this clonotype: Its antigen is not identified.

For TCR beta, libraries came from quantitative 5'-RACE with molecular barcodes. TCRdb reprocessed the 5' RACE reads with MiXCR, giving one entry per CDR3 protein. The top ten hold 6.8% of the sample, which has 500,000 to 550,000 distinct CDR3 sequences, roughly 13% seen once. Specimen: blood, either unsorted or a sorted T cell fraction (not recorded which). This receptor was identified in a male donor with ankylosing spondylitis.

The CDR3 here is CASWEQDTGELFF. DNA for the CDR3: TGCGCCAGCTGGGAACAGGACACCGGGGAGCTGTTTTTT. The chain recombines TRBV5-1 with TRBJ2-2, with D maybe TRBD1 (5 bases). Trimming took 7 bases from V and 3 from J, leaving 10 bases between them. From germline, CDR1 is SGHRS and CDR2 YFSETQ. The CDR3 spans 13 residues. Filled out from reference TRBV5-1 and TRBJ2-2, the complete variable domain reads KAGVTQTPRYLIKTRGQQVTLSCSPISGHRSVSWYQQTPGQGLQFLFEYFSETQRNKGNFPGRFSGRQFSNSRSEMNVSTLELGDSALYLCASWEQDTGELFFGEGSRLTVL.